The 14 T cell receptor beta chains below come from one sample, sequenced in a study of T cell clonality in common variable immunodeficiency. TCRdb's copy holds only in-frame clones and misses some; the assay was immunoSEQ multiplex PCR. The data show roughly 58,000 clones, none appearing only once, with roughly 5.5% held by the ten largest. Material: peripheral blood mononuclear cells. These receptors were taken from a person between 18 and 75 years old in good health.

This clone was counted many times. Read coverage stops 3 residues before the CDR3 terminus; the germline J gene supplies the remainder. The chain uses TRBV6-2 or TRBV6-3 and TRBJ1-2; D is possibly TRBD1 (5 bases). Between the trimmed V and J ends, which lost 2 bases and 1 base, there was a span of 11 bases. The CDR3 runs 15 residues. Per the germline V gene, CDR1 is MNHEY and CDR2 is SVGEGT. The sequenced CDR3 bases are TGTGCCAGCAGTTACGGCCAGGGAGGTAACTATGGC. Residues: CASSYGQGGNYG. The entire CDR3 is CASSYGQGGNYGYTF.

Concerning this clone: Read data end 3 residues before the CDR3 end; the end is taken from the germline J gene. This rearrangement joins TRBV18 to TRBJ2-5; 10 bases align to TRBD2. Trimming cost V 4 bases and J 3 bases; bases outside gene matches: 2. This CDR3 spans 14 amino acids. Germline CDR1 and CDR2: KGHSH and LQKENI. The CDR3 DNA, read in part, is TGTGCCAGCTCACGGACTAGCGGAGAAGAGACC. It codes for CASSRTSGEET. The CDR3 as a whole reads CASSRTSGEETQYF.

This clone was observed many times. The read stops 3 residues short of the end of the CDR3; the missing end is completed from the germline J gene. The chain is built from TRBV2 and TRBJ2-3; 9 bases map to TRBD1. Per the germline V gene, CDR1 is SNHLY and CDR2 is FYNNEI. CDR3 length equals 15 residues. The covered CDR3 bases are TGTGCCAGCACTGTGGGGACAGGGCTGTCTTGGACG. Its translation: CASTVGTGLSWT. The CDR3 reads in full as CASTVGTGLSWTQYF.

This clone was seen repeatedly, ten times or more. The sequence runs out 3 residues before the end of the CDR3; the remainder is reconstructed from the germline J gene. V gene TRBV7-2 combines with J gene TRBJ1-6; 8 bases agree with TRBD1. V dropped 4 bases and J dropped 9; count of bases not matched to a gene: 5. CDR3 length: 14 amino acids. Germline CDR1 is SGHTA and CDR2 is FQGNSA. The CDR3 protein is CASSWTGLVSPLHF. The CDR3 bases that were read are TGTGCCAGCAGCTGGACAGGGTTGGTTTCACCC. The whole variable domain, remainder taken from reference TRBV7-2 and TRBJ1-6, is GAGVSQSPSNKVTEKGKDVELRCDPISGHTALYWYRQSLGQGLEFLIYFQGNSAPDKSGLPSDRFSAERTGGSVSTLTIQRTQQEDSAVYLCASSWTGLVSPLHFGNGTRLTVT.

This clone was recorded at least ten times. Coverage ceases 3 residues before the CDR3 finishes, and the germline J gene fills in the end. This chain uses TRBV12-3 or TRBV12-4 with TRBJ2-1, with 8 positions matching TRBD1. V shed 0 bases, J shed 4 bases, and the junction held 20 bases outside the gene matches. The CDR3 has 21 residues. The CDR3 loop is CASSLALRGFGVGQEYNEQFF. CDR3 DNA (partial): TGTGCCAGCAGTTTAGCGCTAAGGGGGTTCGGGGTGGGACAGGAATACAATGAG.

Ten or more counts support this clone. The read finishes 3 residues shy of the CDR3 end, and the germline J gene is used to complete it. V usage is TRBV12-3 or TRBV12-4 and J usage is TRBJ2-7, with 14 bases identical to TRBD2. CDR3 length equals 18 residues. V shed 5 bases and J 6 bases; nucleotides not matched to a gene: 15. The DNA read from the CDR3 is TGTGCCAGCAGTCCCCGGACTAGCGGGAGGACGAAAAGGGGCGAG. Protein: CASSPRTSGRTKRGE. The whole CDR3 sequence is CASSPRTSGRTKRGEQYF.

This clone was seen at least ten times. Sequencing ends 3 residues short of the CDR3 end; the germline J gene provides the rest. This sequence joins TRBV18 and TRBJ1-2; TRBD1 is a possible D gene (6 bases). Germline V gene sequence: CDR1 KGHSH, CDR2 LQKENI. The CDR3 is 15 amino acids. V gave up 3 bases and J gave up 0 bases, with 11 bases separating them. This chain's CDR3 is CASSPGTNTNYGYTF. The covered CDR3 bases are TGTGCCAGCTCACCCGGGACAAATACTAACTATGGC.

This clone was counted at least ten times. From the germline J gene comes the end of the CDR3, since the read stops 3 residues before it. The chain carries TRBV7-2 and TRBJ2-1; D is uncertain. This CDR3 has 14 amino acids. V lost 1 base, J lost 8 bases, and 12 bases lay in between. In germline, CDR1 is SGHTA, CDR2 FQGNSA. Here the CDR3 reads CASSLGEVRDEQFF. CDR3 DNA (partial): TGTGCCAGCAGCTTAGGAGAAGTCCGGGATGAG.

This clone was recorded at least ten times. The CDR3 is cut off 3 residues early in the read; its end comes from the germline J gene. V gene TRBV18 combines with J gene TRBJ2-7; 8 nucleotides match TRBD1. The germline CDR1 and CDR2 sequences are KGHSH and LQKENI. V trimming: 4 bases; J trimming: 4 bases; junction bases outside the gene matches: 9. This CDR3 has 15 residues. CDR3 sequence reads: CASSLSGTGDYEQYF. The sequenced part of the CDR3 DNA is TGTGCCAGCTCACTATCCGGGACAGGAGATTACGAG.

This clone was observed at least ten times. The read stops 3 residues short of the end of the CDR3; the missing end is completed from the germline J gene. The rearrangement uses TRBV4-1 and TRBJ1-1; TRBD1 aligns across 7 bases. This CDR3 region has 16 residues. Germline V gene sequence: CDR1 MGHRA, CDR2 YSYEKL. V was clipped by 0 bases and J by 0 bases; unmatched bases: 4. The CDR3 sequence: CASSQEGTGVNTEAFF. The sequenced CDR3 bases are TGCGCCAGCAGCCAAGAGGGAACAGGGGTGAACACTGAA.

This clone was observed many times. Sequencing ends 3 residues short of the CDR3 end; the germline J gene provides the rest. The chain recombines TRBV2 with TRBJ2-1; 10 positions match TRBD2. From germline, CDR1 is SNHLY and CDR2 FYNNEI. The CDR3 totals 15 residues. Losses at the gene ends were 6 bases for V and 3 bases for J; bases not matched to a gene: 5. The chain's CDR3 is CASSLSGRIYNEQFF. Partial CDR3 DNA: TGTGCCAGCAGCCTTAGCGGGAGGATCTACAATGAG.

This clone was counted between two and nine times. The read ends 3 residues before the CDR3 terminus; that terminus is restored from the germline J gene. The rearrangement links TRBV7-8 to TRBJ2-1, with 7 bases matching TRBD1. Germline CDR1 and CDR2: SGHVS and FQNEAQ. V lost 5 bases to trimming and J lost 0 bases; unmatched junction nucleotides: 10. The CDR3 consists of 17 residues. The CDR3 sequence is CASSLRQGPSSYNEQFF. The DNA read from the CDR3 is TGTGCCAGCAGCCTAAGACAGGGCCCGAGCTCCTACAATGAG.

This clone was found many times. The read ends 3 residues shy of where the CDR3 ends; the end is completed using the germline J gene. The chain recombines TRBV7-9 with TRBJ1-2, with D tentatively TRBD1 (6 bases). Between the trimmed V and J ends, which lost 5 bases and 4 bases, there was a span of 17 bases. The CDR3 length is 15 residues. CDR1 SEHNR and CDR2 FQNEAQ come from the germline V gene (reference sequence). The CDR3: CASSPDGRGGYGYTF. The DNA read from the CDR3 is TGTGCCAGCAGCCCCGATGGCAGGGGCGGCTATGGC.

This clone has at least ten counts. The read comes to an end 3 residues before the CDR3 does, leaving the germline J gene to fill in the end. The chain joins TRBV5-1 to TRBJ2-3; 10 nucleotides match TRBD2. Per germline, CDR1 SGHRS and CDR2 YFSETQ. CDR3 length: 13 amino acids. J was trimmed by 1 base and V by 7 bases; bases with no gene match: 0. CDR3 DNA, as far as it was read: TGCGCCAGCGGGACTAGCGGCACAGATACG. This translates into CASGTSGTDT. The whole CDR3 is CASGTSGTDTQYF.